The rows below give T cell receptor beta chains drawn from one sample of a study of blood T cell repertoires in COVID-19. The data were produced by immunoSEQ multiplex PCR, yet TCRdb's version contains in-frame clones alone and is incomplete. The sample has under 500,000 clones; roughly nine tenths are singletons. Sample: PBMCs or T cells enriched from blood (not recorded which). Receptors originate from a woman under 30 with acute COVID-19. CDR3s include the opening cysteine and the closing phenylalanine or tryptophan. The D gene is left open where the match is weak.

cdr3_nt: TGTGCCAGCAGTGACTCAAAGACTAGCGGGAGGGCCGCGGATGAGCAGTTCTTC
cdr3_aa: CASSDSKTSGRAADEQFF
v_call: TRBV25-1
j_call: TRBJ2-1
d_call: TRBD2

cdr3_nt: TGCGCCAGCAGCATCCGGACAGGGGCGGAGGTTAGCACTGAAGCTTTCTTT
cdr3_aa: CASSIRTGAEVSTEAFF
v_call: TRBV5-1
j_call: TRBJ1-1
d_call: TRBD1

cdr3_nt: TGCAGCGTTGAATTTAGGGCAGGGGAGTTCTTC
cdr3_aa: CSVEFRAGEFF
v_call: TRBV29-1
j_call: TRBJ2-1
d_call: NA

cdr3_nt: TGTGCCAGCAGCTTCGACAGGCCCTATGGCTACACCTTC
cdr3_aa: CASSFDRPYGYTF
v_call: TRBV7-9
j_call: TRBJ1-2
d_call: NA

cdr3_nt: TGTGCCAGTTCCGGACAGTCTCCACCCCACTACGAGCAGTACTTC
cdr3_aa: CASSGQSPPHYEQYF
v_call: TRBV19
j_call: TRBJ2-7
d_call: NA

cdr3_nt: TGTGCCAGCAGCCTGGACAGGACGGACCAGTACTTC
cdr3_aa: CASSLDRTDQYF
v_call: TRBV3-1/TRBV3-2
j_call: TRBJ2-5
d_call: TRBD1

cdr3_nt: TGTGCCAGCAGGGGAGAAGAGACCCAGTACTTC
cdr3_aa: CASRGEETQYF
v_call: TRBV28
j_call: TRBJ2-5
d_call: NA

cdr3_nt: TGTGCCAGCAGCGCGCCGGGGGGTATCTCCTACAATGAGCAGTTCTTC
cdr3_aa: CASSAPGGISYNEQFF
v_call: TRBV5-4
j_call: TRBJ2-1
d_call: TRBD2

cdr3_nt: TGTGCCAGCAGTTTACGGACAGCTAATGAAAAACTGTTTTTT
cdr3_aa: CASSLRTANEKLFF
v_call: TRBV27
j_call: TRBJ1-4
d_call: NA

cdr3_nt: TGTGCCAGCAGTGAAGCGTCCAGATTCTACGAGCAGTACTTC
cdr3_aa: CASSEASRFYEQYF
v_call: TRBV2
j_call: TRBJ2-7
d_call: NA

cdr3_nt: TGTGCCAGCAGTCTAGCGGTTACCTACAATGAGCAGTTCTTC
cdr3_aa: CASSLAVTYNEQFF
v_call: TRBV2
j_call: TRBJ2-1
d_call: TRBD2